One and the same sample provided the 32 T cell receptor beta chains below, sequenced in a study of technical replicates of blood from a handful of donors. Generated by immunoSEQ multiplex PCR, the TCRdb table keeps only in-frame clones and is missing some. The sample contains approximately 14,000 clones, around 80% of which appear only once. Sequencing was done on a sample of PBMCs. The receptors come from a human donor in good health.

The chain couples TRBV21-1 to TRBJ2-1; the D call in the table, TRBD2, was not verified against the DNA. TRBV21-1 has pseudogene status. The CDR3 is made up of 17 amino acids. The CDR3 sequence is CASSKGVGNRRENEQFF. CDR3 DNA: TGTGCCAGCAGCAAAGGTGTCGGTAACAGGAGGGAGAATGAGCAGTTCTTC.

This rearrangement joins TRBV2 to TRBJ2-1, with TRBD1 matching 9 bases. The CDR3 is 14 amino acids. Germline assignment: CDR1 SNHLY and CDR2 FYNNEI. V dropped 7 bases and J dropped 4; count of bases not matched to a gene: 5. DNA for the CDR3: TGTGCCAGCAATCAGGGACAGGGATACAATGAGCAGTTCTTC. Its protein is CASNQGQGYNEQFF.

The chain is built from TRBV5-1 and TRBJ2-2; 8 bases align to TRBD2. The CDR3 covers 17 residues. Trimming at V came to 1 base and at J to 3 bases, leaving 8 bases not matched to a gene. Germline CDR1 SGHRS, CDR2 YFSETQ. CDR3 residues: CASSLFSRAGDTGELFF. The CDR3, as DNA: TGCGCCAGCAGCTTGTTCTCACGAGCGGGAGACACCGGGGAGCTGTTTTTT.

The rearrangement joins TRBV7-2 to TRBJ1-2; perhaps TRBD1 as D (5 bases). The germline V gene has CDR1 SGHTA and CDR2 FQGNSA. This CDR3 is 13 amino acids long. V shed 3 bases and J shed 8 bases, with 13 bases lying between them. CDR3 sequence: CASSFKGSGGYTF. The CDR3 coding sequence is TGTGCCAGCAGCTTTAAGGGGTCAGGAGGCTACACCTTC.

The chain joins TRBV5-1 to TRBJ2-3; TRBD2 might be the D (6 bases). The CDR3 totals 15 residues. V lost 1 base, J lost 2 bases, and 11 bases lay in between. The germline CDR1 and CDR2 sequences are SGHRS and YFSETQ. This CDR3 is CASSLPSGFTDTQYF. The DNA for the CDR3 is TGCGCCAGCAGCTTGCCAAGCGGGTTCACAGATACGCAGTATTTT.

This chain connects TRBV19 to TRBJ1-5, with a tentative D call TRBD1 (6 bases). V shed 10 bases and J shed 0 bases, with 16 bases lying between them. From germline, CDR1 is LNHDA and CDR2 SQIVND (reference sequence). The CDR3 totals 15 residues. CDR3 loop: CATHRDTYSNQPQHF. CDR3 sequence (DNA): TGTGCCACTCACCGGGACACATATAGCAATCAGCCCCAGCATTTT.

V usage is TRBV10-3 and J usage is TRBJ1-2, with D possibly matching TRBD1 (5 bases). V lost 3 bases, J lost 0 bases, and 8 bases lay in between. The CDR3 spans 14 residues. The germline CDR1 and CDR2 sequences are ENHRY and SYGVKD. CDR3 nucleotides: TGTGCCATCAGTGAAGGGGTTGCTAACTATGGCTACACCTTC. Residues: CAISEGVANYGYTF.

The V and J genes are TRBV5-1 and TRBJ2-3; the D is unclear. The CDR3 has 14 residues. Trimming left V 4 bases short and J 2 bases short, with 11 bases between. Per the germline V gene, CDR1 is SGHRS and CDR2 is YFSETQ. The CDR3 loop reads CASSRLNPTDTQYF. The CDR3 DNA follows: TGCGCCAGCAGCCGACTCAACCCCACAGATACGCAGTATTTT.

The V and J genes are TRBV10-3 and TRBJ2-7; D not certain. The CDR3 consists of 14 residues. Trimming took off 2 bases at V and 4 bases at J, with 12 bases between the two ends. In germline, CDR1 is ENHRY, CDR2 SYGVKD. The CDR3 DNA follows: TGTGCCATCAGTGAGCCCCCTAAAACGTACGAGCAGTACTTC. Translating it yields CAISEPPKTYEQYF.

As DNA, the CDR3 is TGTGCCAGCAGCTCGTATTCCGGGACTAGCGGCGACAATGAGCAGTTCTTC. Its protein is CASSSYSGTSGDNEQFF. The chain recombines TRBV7-6 with TRBJ2-1; 11 positions match TRBD2. The J segment lost 5 bases and the V segment lost 4 bases, leaving 10 bases of the junction unmatched. CDR3 length: 17 amino acids. Germline V gene lookup returns CDR1 SGHVS and CDR2 FNYEAQ.

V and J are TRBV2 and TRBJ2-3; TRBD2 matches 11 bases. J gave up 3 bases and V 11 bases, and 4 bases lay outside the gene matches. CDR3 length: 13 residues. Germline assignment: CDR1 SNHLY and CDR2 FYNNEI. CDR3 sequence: CACLAGGTDTQYF. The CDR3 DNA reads TGTGCCTGCCTAGCGGGAGGAACAGATACGCAGTATTTT.

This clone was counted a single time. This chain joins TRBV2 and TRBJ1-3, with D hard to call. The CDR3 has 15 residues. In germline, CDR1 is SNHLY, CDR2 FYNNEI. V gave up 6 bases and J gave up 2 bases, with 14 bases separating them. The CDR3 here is CASRATAGTGNTIYF. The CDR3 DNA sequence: TGTGCCAGCAGGGCCACCGCGGGGACTGGAAACACCATATATTTT.

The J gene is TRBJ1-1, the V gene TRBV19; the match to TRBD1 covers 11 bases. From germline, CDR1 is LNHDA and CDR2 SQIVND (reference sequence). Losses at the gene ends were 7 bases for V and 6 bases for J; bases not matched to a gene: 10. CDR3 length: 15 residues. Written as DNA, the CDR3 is TGTGCCAGTAAACAGCCCGGACAGGGGGCCGCTGAAGCTTTCTTT. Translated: CASKQPGQGAAEAFF.

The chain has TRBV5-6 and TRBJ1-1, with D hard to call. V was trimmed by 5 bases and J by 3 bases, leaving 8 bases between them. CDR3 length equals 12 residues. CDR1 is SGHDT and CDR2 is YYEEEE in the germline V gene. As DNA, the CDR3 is TGTGCCAGCAGTGTTTCGGACACTGAAGCTTTCTTT. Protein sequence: CASSVSDTEAFF.

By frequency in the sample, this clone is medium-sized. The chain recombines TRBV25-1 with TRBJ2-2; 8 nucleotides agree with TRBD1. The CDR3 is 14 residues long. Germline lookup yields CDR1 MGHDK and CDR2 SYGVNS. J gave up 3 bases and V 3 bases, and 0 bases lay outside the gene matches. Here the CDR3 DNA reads TGTGCCAGCAGTGAGGACAGGGACACCGGGGAGCTGTTTTTT. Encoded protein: CASSEDRDTGELFF. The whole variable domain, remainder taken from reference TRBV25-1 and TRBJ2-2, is EADIYQTPRYLVIGTGKKITLECSQTMGHDKMYWYQQDPGMELHLIHYSYGVNSTEKGDLSSESTVSRIRTEHFPLTLESARPSHTSQYLCASSEDRDTGELFFGEGSRLTVL.

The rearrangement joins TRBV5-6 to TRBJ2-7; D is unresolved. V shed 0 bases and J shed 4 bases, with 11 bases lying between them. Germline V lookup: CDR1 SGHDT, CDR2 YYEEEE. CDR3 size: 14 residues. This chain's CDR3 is CASSLGAHSYEQYF. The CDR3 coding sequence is TGTGCCAGCAGCTTGGGGGCCCATAGTTACGAGCAGTACTTC.

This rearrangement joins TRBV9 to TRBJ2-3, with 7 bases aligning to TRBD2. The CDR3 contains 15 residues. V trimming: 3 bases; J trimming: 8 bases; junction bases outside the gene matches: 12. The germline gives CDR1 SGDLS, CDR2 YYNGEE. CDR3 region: CASSELSGPGGTQYF. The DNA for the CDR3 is TGTGCCAGCAGCGAGCTGTCAGGGCCGGGAGGTACGCAGTATTTT.

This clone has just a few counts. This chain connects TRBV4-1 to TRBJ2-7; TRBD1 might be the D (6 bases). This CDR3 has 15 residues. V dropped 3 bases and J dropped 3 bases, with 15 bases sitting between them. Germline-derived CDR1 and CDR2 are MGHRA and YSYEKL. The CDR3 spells CASSHLDRNDYEQYF. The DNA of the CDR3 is TGCGCCAGCAGCCATCTCGACAGGAACGACTACGAGCAGTACTTC.

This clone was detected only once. CDR3: CASSSGSWDIQYF. CDR3 coding DNA: TGTGCCAGCAGCTCGGGATCGTGGGACATTCAGTACTTC. The chain links TRBV7-2 to TRBJ2-4; TRBD2 is a possible D gene (5 bases). Germline V lookup: CDR1 SGHTA, CDR2 FQGNSA. V lost 4 bases, J lost 8 bases, and 12 bases lay in between. The CDR3 runs 13 residues.

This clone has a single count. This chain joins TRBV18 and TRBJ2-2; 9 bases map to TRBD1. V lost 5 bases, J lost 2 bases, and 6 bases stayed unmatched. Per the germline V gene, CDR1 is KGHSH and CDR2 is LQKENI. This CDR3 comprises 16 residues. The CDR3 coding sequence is TGTGCCAGCTCATTCCGACAGGGGGGCAACACCGGGGAGCTGTTTTTT. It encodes CASSFRQGGNTGELFF.

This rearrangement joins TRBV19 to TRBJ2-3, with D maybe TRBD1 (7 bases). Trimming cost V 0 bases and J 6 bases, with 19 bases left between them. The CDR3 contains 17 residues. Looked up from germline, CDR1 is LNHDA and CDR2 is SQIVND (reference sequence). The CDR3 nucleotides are TGTGCCAGTAGTATAGATCTGGACAGGAGGGTATACGATACGCAGTATTTT. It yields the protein CASSIDLDRRVYDTQYF. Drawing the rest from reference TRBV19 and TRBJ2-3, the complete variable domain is DGGITQSPKYLFRKEGQNVTLSCEQNLNHDAMYWYRQDPGQGLRLIYYSQIVNDFQKGDIAEGYSVSREKKESFPLTVTSAQKNPTAFYLCASSIDLDRRVYDTQYFGPGTRLTVL.

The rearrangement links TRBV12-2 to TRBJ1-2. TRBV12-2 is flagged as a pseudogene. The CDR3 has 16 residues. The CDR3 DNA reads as TGTGCAAGTCGCCCTATGAAGGTGTTGAGGGAGTATGGCTACACCTTC. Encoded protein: CASRPMKVLREYGYTF.

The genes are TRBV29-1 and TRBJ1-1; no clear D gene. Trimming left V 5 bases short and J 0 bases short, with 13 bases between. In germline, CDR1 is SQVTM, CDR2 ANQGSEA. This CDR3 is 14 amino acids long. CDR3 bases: TGCAGCGTTACTTTGACGGGGATGAACACTGAAGCTTTCTTT. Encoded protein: CSVTLTGMNTEAFF.

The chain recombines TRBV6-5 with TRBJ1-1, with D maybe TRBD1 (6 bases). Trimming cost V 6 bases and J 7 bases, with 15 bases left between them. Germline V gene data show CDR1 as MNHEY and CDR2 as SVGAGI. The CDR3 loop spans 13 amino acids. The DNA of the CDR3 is TGTGCCAGCAGCTTAATAGGACAGCTTGAAGCTTTCTTT. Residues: CASSLIGQLEAFF.

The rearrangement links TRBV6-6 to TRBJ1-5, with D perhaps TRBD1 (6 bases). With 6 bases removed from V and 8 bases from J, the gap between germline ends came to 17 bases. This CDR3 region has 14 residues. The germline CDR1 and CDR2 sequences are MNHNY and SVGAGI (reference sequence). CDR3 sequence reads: CASSPRGGLEPQHF. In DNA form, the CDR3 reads TGTGCCAGCAGCCCTCGAGGGGGTCTTGAGCCCCAGCATTTT.

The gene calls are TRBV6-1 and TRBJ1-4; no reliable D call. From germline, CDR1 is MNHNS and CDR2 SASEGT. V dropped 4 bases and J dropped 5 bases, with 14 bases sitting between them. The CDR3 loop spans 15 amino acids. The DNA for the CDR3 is TGTGCCAGCAGTGTGGGCCCTCCTCCCAATGAAAAACTGTTTTTT. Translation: CASSVGPPPNEKLFF.

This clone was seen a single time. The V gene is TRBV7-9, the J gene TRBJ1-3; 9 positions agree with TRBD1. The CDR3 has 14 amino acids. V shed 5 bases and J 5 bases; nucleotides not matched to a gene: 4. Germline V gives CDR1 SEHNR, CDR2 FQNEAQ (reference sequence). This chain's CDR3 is CASSTYRGRNTIYF. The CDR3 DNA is TGTGCCAGCAGCACATACAGGGGGCGAAACACCATATATTTT.

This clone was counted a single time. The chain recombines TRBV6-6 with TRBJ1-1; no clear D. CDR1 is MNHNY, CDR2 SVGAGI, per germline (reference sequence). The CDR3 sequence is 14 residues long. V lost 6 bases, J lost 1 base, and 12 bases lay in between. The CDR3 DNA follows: TGTGCCAGCAGCGCACCGGGGTCGAACACTGAAGCTTTCTTT. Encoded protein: CASSAPGSNTEAFF.

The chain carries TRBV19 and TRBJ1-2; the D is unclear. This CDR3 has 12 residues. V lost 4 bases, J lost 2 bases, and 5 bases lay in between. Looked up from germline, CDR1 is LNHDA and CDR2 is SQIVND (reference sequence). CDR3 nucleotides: TGTGCCAGTAGTAAGACAAACTATGGCTACACCTTC. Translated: CASSKTNYGYTF.

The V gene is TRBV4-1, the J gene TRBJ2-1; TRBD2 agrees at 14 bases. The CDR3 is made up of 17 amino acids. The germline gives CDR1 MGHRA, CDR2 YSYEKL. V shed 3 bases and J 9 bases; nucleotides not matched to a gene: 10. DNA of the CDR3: TGCGCCAGCAGCCACCGAGGAGGGACTAGCGGGAGAGTTGAGCAGTTCTTC. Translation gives CASSHRGGTSGRVEQFF.

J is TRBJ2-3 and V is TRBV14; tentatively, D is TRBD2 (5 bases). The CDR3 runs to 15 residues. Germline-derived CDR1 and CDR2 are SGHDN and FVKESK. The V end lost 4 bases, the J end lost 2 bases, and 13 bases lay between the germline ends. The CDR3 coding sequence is TGTGCCAGCAGCCGCGGATGGGGAGTCACAGATACGCAGTATTTT. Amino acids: CASSRGWGVTDTQYF.

CDR3 loop: CSVERGRASGYTF. CDR3 bases: TGCAGCGTTGAGCGGGGGAGGGCAAGTGGCTACACCTTC. The chain combines TRBV29-1 with TRBJ1-2; D may be TRBD1 (5 bases). Germline V CDR1 and CDR2: SQVTM, ANQGSEA. The CDR3 has 13 residues. V was pared by 3 bases and J by 7 bases, with 15 bases between.